Presented here are 15 T cell receptor beta chains from one specimen sequenced in a study of cytomegalovirus exposure and HLA in healthy donors (dated by TCRdb to about 2017). Library preparation used the immunoSEQ multiplex PCR assay. A mixture of 60 forward primers for TCR Vbeta segments and 13 reverse primers for TCR Jbeta segments was used in the multiplex PCR. Imported from immuneACCESS, the table was reduced by TCRdb to in-frame sequences with V and J called. These copies leave out some clones; in studies compared against another copy, an unresolved V gene accounts for under half, and the cause of the remainder is not known. For this sample the table gives some 180,000 clones, of which 82% were detected only once. 1.5% of the sample belongs to the ten largest clones. Input material: PBMCs. The receptors here all came from a man aged 35-49 years in good health and CMV-seronegative.

The chain has TRBV18 and TRBJ1-3; D possibly corresponds to TRBD1 (5 bases). V lost 5 bases and J 7 bases, leaving 18 bases between the germline ends. Germline assignment: CDR1 KGHSH and CDR2 LQKENI. This CDR3 is 15 amino acids long. The CDR3 sequence is CASSSDSSRRNTIYF. CDR3 nucleotide sequence: TGTGCCAGCTCATCAGACAGTTCCAGACGGAACACCATATATTTT. Full variable domain (outside the CDR3, taken from reference TRBV18 and TRBJ1-3): NAGVMQNPRHLVRRRGQEARLRCSPMKGHSHVYWYRQLPEEGLKFMVYLQKENIIDESGMPKERFSAEFPKEGPSILRIQQVVRGDSAAYFCASSSDSSRRNTIYFGEGSWLTVV.

This clone was recorded once. V is TRBV28 and J is TRBJ2-3; 7 nucleotides align to TRBD1. V gave up 5 bases and J gave up 4 bases; unmatched junction bases: 9. Germline V CDR1 and CDR2: MDHEN, SYDVKM. This CDR3 contains 15 residues. The CDR3 is CASSPYNRGADTQYF. The CDR3 DNA follows: TGTGCCAGCAGTCCTTACAACAGGGGCGCAGATACGCAGTATTTT.

The chain joins TRBV7-2 to TRBJ2-7, with D perhaps matching TRBD1 (5 bases). V was shortened by 6 bases and J by 1 base, with 16 bases between the two germline ends. CDR3 length: 15 amino acids. The germline CDR1 and CDR2 sequences are SGHTA and FQGNSA. The CDR3 sequence: CASSVTGPFSYEQYF. The DNA for the CDR3 is TGTGCCAGCAGTGTTACAGGACCGTTTTCCTACGAGCAGTACTTC. Looking up the rest from reference TRBV7-2 and TRBJ2-7 gives the full variable domain: GAGVSQSPSNKVTEKGKDVELRCDPISGHTALYWYRQSLGQGLEFLIYFQGNSAPDKSGLPSDRFSAERTGGSVSTLTIQRTQQEDSAVYLCASSVTGPFSYEQYFGPGTRLTVT.

The chain joins TRBV27 to TRBJ2-1; 15 nucleotides match TRBD2. J was trimmed by 3 bases and V by 2 bases; bases with no gene match: 2. Germline CDR1 reads MNHEY; CDR2 reads SMNVEV (reference sequence). There are 17 residues in the CDR3. The CDR3 sequence: CASSLGTSGGHYNEQFF. The CDR3 nucleotides read TGTGCCAGCAGTTTAGGGACTAGCGGGGGGCACTACAATGAGCAGTTCTTC.

The genes are TRBV11-2 and TRBJ2-7; D possibly corresponds to TRBD2 (6 bases). CDR3 length: 14 amino acids. CDR1 is SGHAT and CDR2 is FQNNGV in the germline V gene. The V and J ends lost 6 bases and 4 bases respectively, with 16 bases between them. The DNA for the CDR3 is TGTGCCAGCAGGAGAAGGGCGGGACCATACGAGCAGTACTTC. Its translation: CASRRRAGPYEQYF.

The V call is TRBV9, the J call TRBJ1-3; D remains unclear. The CDR3 is 14 residues long. V was clipped by 4 bases and J by 3 bases, with 11 bases between them. From germline, CDR1 is SGDLS and CDR2 YYNGEE. The CDR3 loop is CASSPQELGNTIYF. As DNA, the CDR3 is TGTGCCAGCAGCCCTCAAGAGCTTGGAAACACCATATATTTT. Full variable domain (remainder filled in from reference TRBV9 and TRBJ1-3): DSGVTQTPKHLITATGQRVTLRCSPRSGDLSVYWYQQSLDQGLQFLIQYYNGEERAKGNILERFSAQQFPDLHSELNLSSLELGDSALYFCASSPQELGNTIYFGEGSWLTVV.

The rearrangement joins TRBV30 to TRBJ1-1; D might be TRBD1 (5 bases). This CDR3 is built from 12 residues. Trimming shortened V by 4 bases and J by 7 bases, and 13 bases separated the two germline ends. CDR1 GTSNPN and CDR2 SVGIG come from the germline V gene (reference sequence). The chain's CDR3 is CAWTFRGGEAFF. The CDR3 DNA follows: TGTGCCTGGACCTTCCGGGGGGGTGAAGCTTTCTTT.

The rearrangement links TRBV5-4 to TRBJ2-1; tentative D call: TRBD2 (5 bases). This CDR3 has 15 amino acids. Trimming left V 1 base short and J 8 bases short, with 16 bases between. Germline V CDR1 and CDR2: SGHNT, YYREEE (reference sequence). The CDR3: CASSLTGIGLDEQFF. DNA of the CDR3: TGTGCCAGCAGCTTGACCGGGATAGGGCTCGATGAGCAGTTCTTC.

The J gene is TRBJ1-4, the V gene TRBV19; 8 bases are a match to TRBD1. The germline V gene has CDR1 LNHDA and CDR2 SQIVND (reference sequence). V dropped 6 bases and J dropped 0; count of bases not matched to a gene: 6. The CDR3 covers 16 residues. Here the CDR3 reads CASRKQGEATNEKLFF. Written as DNA, the CDR3 is TGTGCCAGTAGGAAACAGGGGGAGGCAACTAATGAAAAACTGTTTTTT.

The CDR3 loop reads CASSSGTGSYEQYF. The CDR3 nucleotides read TGTGCCAGCAGCTCCGGGACAGGGTCCTACGAGCAGTACTTC. This chain joins TRBV5-4 and TRBJ2-7; 9 positions match TRBD1. V lost 3 bases, J lost 1 base, and 2 bases stayed unmatched. The CDR3 spans 14 residues. Germline-derived CDR1 and CDR2 are SGHNT and YYREEE (reference sequence).

The chain employs TRBV25-1 and TRBJ2-3; the match to TRBD1 covers 9 bases. J gave up 6 bases and V 7 bases, and 8 bases lay outside the gene matches. CDR1 and CDR2 (germline): MGHDK, SYGVNS. The CDR3 length is 14 residues. The CDR3 protein is CASTRQGVSDTQYF. DNA for the CDR3: TGTGCCAGCACACGACAGGGGGTATCCGATACGCAGTATTTT.

The CDR3 nucleotides are TGTGCCAGCAGCCCGGGACAGGGAACTACTGAAGCTTTCTTT. Its translation is CASSPGQGTTEAFF. This chain connects TRBV9 to TRBJ1-1; 9 bases are shared with TRBD1. V shed 4 bases and J 5 bases; nucleotides not matched to a gene: 6. CDR3 length: 14 residues. Germline lookup yields CDR1 SGDLS and CDR2 YYNGEE.

The genes are TRBV18 and TRBJ2-7; 10 bases are a match to TRBD1. The V segment lost 4 bases and the J segment 2 bases; nucleotides outside the gene matches: 5. Germline V gene lookup returns CDR1 KGHSH and CDR2 LQKENI. This CDR3 region has 15 residues. In DNA, the CDR3 is TGTGCCAGCTCACTGACAGGGGGCTTTACCTACGAGCAGTACTTC. Its translation is CASSLTGGFTYEQYF.

The J gene is TRBJ1-1, the V gene TRBV11-2; D perhaps matches TRBD1 (6 bases). The ends were cut back, 5 bases at V and 11 bases at J, with 18 bases in the middle. Germline V lookup: CDR1 SGHAT, CDR2 FQNNGV. This CDR3 has 13 residues. CDR3 sequence reads: CASSLSTGSRAFF. For the CDR3, the DNA is TGTGCCAGCAGCCTATCTACAGGGTCTAGGGCTTTCTTT.

The V and J genes are TRBV6-5 and TRBJ1-2; 8 positions match TRBD1. The length of the CDR3 is 16 residues. Germline assignment: CDR1 MNHEY and CDR2 SVGAGI. V trimming: 1 base; J trimming: 4 bases; junction bases outside the gene matches: 8. The CDR3 DNA is TGTGCCAGCAGTTACTATCCCACGGACAGGGTCTATGGCTACACCTTC. Translating gives CASSYYPTDRVYGYTF.